The present T cell receptor (beta chain) was sequenced within a study of preoperative IRX-2 immunotherapy in early breast cancer. As for treatment: preoperative locoregional IRX-2 cytokine immunotherapy. Samples came from a phase Ib trial of preoperative locoregional IRX-2 cytokine immunotherapy. Sequencing was performed with immunoSEQ multiplex PCR; in TCRdb, only in-frame clones are kept and a portion is missing. The sample contains roughly 45,000 clones, less than 95% of which appear only once. The CDR3 is 14 residues long. V lost 3 bases, J lost 7 bases, and 8 bases stayed unmatched. CDR1 is MNHEY, CDR2 SMNVEV, per germline (reference sequence).

The source is a human donor with breast cancer. The sample was tumor tissue, taken after IRX-2 immunotherapy. The genes are TRBV27 and TRBJ2-7; 8 bases map to TRBD1. The CDR3 loop reads CASSFGQGAEEQYF. In DNA form, the CDR3 reads TGTGCCAGCAGTTTCGGGCAGGGGGCCGAGGAGCAGTACTTC.